These 27 T cell receptor beta chains originate from one sample sequenced in a study of blood T cell repertoires in COVID-19. Only in-frame clones appear in the TCRdb table, and some are missing; sequencing was by immunoSEQ multiplex PCR. The table shows about 61,000 clones, with 65% to 85% occurring only once. The sequencing input was peripheral blood. All receptors come from a man at least 80 years old with active or convalescent COVID-19.

The V gene is TRBV18, the J gene TRBJ2-7, with a tentative D call TRBD2 (6 bases). CDR1 KGHSH and CDR2 LQKENI come from the germline V gene. V dropped 0 bases and J dropped 5 bases, with 14 bases sitting between them. This CDR3 region has 15 residues. The CDR3 sequence: CASSPPEGYANEQYF. CDR3 DNA: TGTGCCAGCTCACCACCGGAGGGTTATGCGAACGAGCAGTACTTC.

V gene TRBV27 combines with J gene TRBJ1-1; TRBD1 is a possible D gene (6 bases). The germline CDR1 and CDR2 sequences are MNHEY and SMNVEV (reference sequence). This CDR3 has 14 residues. V was clipped by 4 bases and J by 6 bases, with 15 bases between them. This CDR3 reads CASSYRALAAEAFF. CDR3 in DNA: TGTGCCAGCAGTTACAGGGCTTTGGCTGCTGAAGCTTTCTTT.

The chain is built from TRBV10-3 and TRBJ1-1; maybe TRBD1 (6 bases). This CDR3 is built from 13 residues. Germline CDR1 reads ENHRY; CDR2 reads SYGVKD. The V gene lost 6 bases and the J gene lost 1 base, with 9 bases spanning the gap. This CDR3 reads CAIRQGQNTEAFF. CDR3 bases: TGTGCCATCAGACAGGGTCAGAACACTGAAGCTTTCTTT.

This clone was recorded a few times. The chain has TRBV25-1 and TRBJ2-7, with 7 bases that match TRBD1. V shed 2 bases, J shed 4 bases, and the junction held 5 bases outside the gene matches. The CDR3 is 14 amino acids. Per germline, CDR1 MGHDK and CDR2 SYGVNS. The CDR3 is CASSEGQGEYEQYF. In DNA form, the CDR3 reads TGTGCCAGCAGTGAAGGGCAGGGGGAATACGAGCAGTACTTC.

This clone was recorded many times. The rearrangement joins TRBV7-9 to TRBJ1-6; D remains ambiguous. The CDR3 is 15 residues long. Germline CDR1 reads SEHNR; CDR2 reads FQNEAQ (reference sequence). V was trimmed by 1 base and J by 5 bases, leaving 9 bases between them. The CDR3 DNA sequence: TGTGCCAGCAGCTTAGTTGAGGGTAATAATTCACCCCTCCACTTT. Translated: CASSLVEGNNSPLHF.

V gene TRBV5-1 combines with J gene TRBJ2-1; D gene ambiguous. Germline lookup yields CDR1 SGHRS and CDR2 YFSETQ. This CDR3 contains 16 residues. Trimming pared 4 bases from V and 5 bases from J, leaving 19 bases between. The CDR3 protein is CASSPGTPTRNNEQFF. In DNA form, the CDR3 reads TGCGCCAGCAGCCCGGGTACACCAACCCGAAACAATGAGCAGTTCTTC.

The rearrangement links TRBV7-9 to TRBJ2-1; 9 nucleotides match TRBD2. Germline assignment: CDR1 SEHNR and CDR2 FQNEAQ (reference sequence). This CDR3 comprises 16 residues. V dropped 3 bases and J dropped 4; count of bases not matched to a gene: 7. CDR3 nucleotide sequence: TGTGCCAGCAGCTTCCCCGGACTAGCGCGGTACAATGAGCAGTTCTTC. Encoded protein: CASSFPGLARYNEQFF.

This chain connects TRBV9 to TRBJ1-6; TRBD1 aligns across 8 bases. V lost 0 bases and J lost 10; bases outside the gene matches: 6. This CDR3 region has 15 residues. Germline V gene data show CDR1 as SGDLS and CDR2 as YYNGEE. The CDR3 here is CASSVDGQGRSPLHF. CDR3 sequence (DNA): TGTGCCAGCAGCGTAGATGGACAGGGAAGGTCACCCCTCCACTTT.

V usage is TRBV11-3 and J usage is TRBJ2-2; D remains unclear. CDR3 length: 15 amino acids. Looked up from germline, CDR1 is SGHNT and CDR2 is YENEEA. Trimming took off 3 bases at V and 0 bases at J, with 8 bases between the two ends. The CDR3 nucleotides read TGTGCCAGCAGCTTCGTGCTACCGAACACCGGGGAGCTGTTTTTT. Translated: CASSFVLPNTGELFF.

The V call is TRBV5-4, the J call TRBJ2-5, with TRBD2 as a possible D gene (6 bases). The V and J ends lost 4 bases and 3 bases respectively, with 13 bases between them. This CDR3 has 14 residues. The germline gives CDR1 SGHNT, CDR2 YYREEE (reference sequence). CDR3 sequence reads: CASSIGGEKETQYF. CDR3 in DNA: TGTGCCAGCAGCATTGGCGGGGAGAAAGAGACCCAGTACTTC. The full variable domain, in which reference TRBV5-4 and TRBJ2-5 provide the parts outside the CDR3, is ETGVTQSPTHLIKTRGQQVTLRCSSQSGHNTVSWYQQALGQGPQFIFQYYREEENGRGNFPPRFSGLQFPNYSSELNVNALELDDSALYLCASSIGGEKETQYFGPGTRLLVL.

V gene TRBV6-5 combines with J gene TRBJ1-1; 9 bases match TRBD1. This CDR3 spans 15 amino acids. The germline V gene encodes CDR1 MNHEY and CDR2 SVGAGI. V lost 0 bases and J lost 9; bases outside the gene matches: 8. The CDR3: CASSYSNIGQGQAFF. The CDR3 bases are TGTGCCAGCAGTTACTCTAACATCGGACAGGGGCAAGCTTTCTTT.

The sample holds a few counts of this clone. This chain joins TRBV29-1 and TRBJ1-1, with a tentative D call TRBD1 (6 bases). The CDR3 has 13 residues. The V end was cut by 7 bases, the J end by 1 base, with 13 bases between. Germline CDR1 SQVTM, CDR2 ANQGSEA. The chain's CDR3 is CSAGGGANTEAFF. The CDR3 DNA reads as TGCAGCGCCGGTGGGGGCGCGAACACTGAAGCTTTCTTT.

V is TRBV29-1 and J is TRBJ2-1, with D tentatively TRBD2 (6 bases). V was shortened by 4 bases and J by 0 bases, with 7 bases between the two germline ends. The CDR3 spans 13 residues. The germline V gene has CDR1 SQVTM and CDR2 ANQGSEA. CDR3 protein: CSVVGGSYNEQFF. DNA of the CDR3: TGCAGCGTTGTGGGGGGCTCCTACAATGAGCAGTTCTTC.

The genes are TRBV29-1 and TRBJ2-3; 8 nucleotides line up with TRBD1. This CDR3 spans 14 amino acids. V shed 6 bases, J shed 6 bases, and the junction held 11 bases outside the gene matches. CDR1 SQVTM and CDR2 ANQGSEA come from the germline V gene. In DNA, the CDR3 is TGCAGCGTAGGACAGGGTTTCTCTAGGGATACGCAGTATTTT. Amino acid sequence: CSVGQGFSRDTQYF.

The chain links TRBV6-1 to TRBJ1-1; D is perhaps TRBD1 (5 bases). Germline V gene lookup returns CDR1 MNHNS and CDR2 SASEGT. This CDR3 comprises 15 residues. The ends were cut back, 2 bases at V and 6 bases at J, with 16 bases in the middle. CDR3 nucleotides: TGTGCCAGCAGTGAACCCCGGGGGGGAAACGCTGAAGCTTTCTTT. Protein product: CASSEPRGGNAEAFF.

The V gene is TRBV9, the J gene TRBJ1-2, with D possibly matching TRBD1 (5 bases). The CDR3 runs 13 residues. The ends were cut back, 3 bases at V and 3 bases at J, with 9 bases in the middle. CDR1 SGDLS and CDR2 YYNGEE come from the germline V gene. In DNA, the CDR3 is TGTGCCAGCAGCGCCCAGACAGACTATGGCTACACCTTC. It translates to CASSAQTDYGYTF.

This sequence joins TRBV18 and TRBJ1-2; D is unresolved. The CDR3 extends over 14 amino acids. The V and J ends lost 1 base and 6 bases respectively, with 12 bases between them. CDR1 is KGHSH and CDR2 is LQKENI in the germline V gene. The CDR3 sequence is CASSPLEQNDGYTF. CDR3 bases: TGTGCCAGCTCACCACTTGAACAGAATGATGGCTACACCTTC.

J is TRBJ2-5 and V is TRBV9, with D tentatively TRBD1 (5 bases). This CDR3 is 15 amino acids long. The germline V and J ends were trimmed by 2 bases and 0 bases, with 11 bases remaining between them. Germline-derived CDR1 and CDR2 are SGDLS and YYNGEE. Here the CDR3 reads CASSVWGSHQETQYF. The CDR3, as DNA: TGTGCCAGCAGCGTCTGGGGCAGTCACCAAGAGACCCAGTACTTC. The full variable domain, rest sourced from reference TRBV9 and TRBJ2-5, is DSGVTQTPKHLITATGQRVTLRCSPRSGDLSVYWYQQSLDQGLQFLIQYYNGEERAKGNILERFSAQQFPDLHSELNLSSLELGDSALYFCASSVWGSHQETQYFGPGTRLLVL.

As to this clone: This sample also contains other DNA sequences that code for the same CDR3. The chain links TRBV7-2 to TRBJ2-2; D ambiguous. CDR1 is SGHTA and CDR2 is FQGNSA in the germline V gene. Trimming stripped 3 bases from V and 1 base from J, with 3 bases between. The CDR3 runs 13 residues. This chain's CDR3 is CASSFLNTGELFF. Written as DNA, the CDR3 is TGTGCCAGCAGCTTTCTGAACACCGGGGAGCTGTTTTTT.

The chain recombines TRBV7-6 with TRBJ1-2; D is uncertain. The CDR3 has 18 residues. Trimming removed 1 base at V and 0 bases at J, with 18 bases between. The germline gives CDR1 SGHVS, CDR2 FNYEAQ. The CDR3 coding sequence is TGTGCCAGCAGCTTAGTATCGATGGTAAAGAGAGCTAACTATGGCTACACCTTC. It codes for CASSLVSMVKRANYGYTF.

V usage is TRBV9 and J usage is TRBJ2-3; 9 nucleotides line up with TRBD2. CDR1 and CDR2 from the germline V gene are SGDLS and YYNGEE. V was clipped by 0 bases and J by 6 bases; unmatched bases: 8. This CDR3 spans 16 amino acids. The CDR3 sequence is CASSVESSGDADTQYF. Written as DNA, the CDR3 is TGTGCCAGCAGCGTAGAGTCTAGCGGGGACGCGGATACGCAGTATTTT.

This clone showed up just a few times. The chain employs TRBV5-4 and TRBJ2-7; the match to TRBD2 covers 9 bases. Germline V gene sequence: CDR1 SGHNT, CDR2 YYREEE (reference sequence). V lost 4 bases to trimming and J lost 4 bases; unmatched junction nucleotides: 9. The CDR3 is made up of 15 amino acids. CDR3 protein: CASSPLGTSLYEQYF. Here the CDR3 DNA reads TGTGCCAGCAGCCCGCTCGGGACTAGCCTTTACGAGCAGTACTTC.

Concerning this clone: A junction boundary mismatches the germline segment, possibly from a read error. The chain uses TRBV27 and TRBJ1-2, with D hard to call. Germline V lookup: CDR1 MNHEY, CDR2 SMNVEV (reference sequence). This CDR3 comprises 13 residues. The CDR3 sequence: CASSLSSSTAPGF. The DNA of the CDR3 is TGTGCCAGCAGTTTATCGAGCTCAACAGCCCCAGGCTTC.

This rearrangement joins TRBV19 to TRBJ1-1; 9 bases fit TRBD1. The germline V gene encodes CDR1 LNHDA and CDR2 SQIVND (reference sequence). CDR3 length: 14 amino acids. The J segment lost 4 bases and the V segment lost 5 bases, leaving 5 bases of the junction unmatched. CDR3 region: CASSRQGEVTEAFF. CDR3 DNA: TGTGCCAGTAGTCGACAGGGGGAGGTCACTGAAGCTTTCTTT.

The rearrangement links TRBV21-1 to TRBJ1-5. TRBV21-1 is flagged as a pseudogene. The CDR3 spans 17 residues. CDR3 sequence reads: CASSKSAEGGSHQPQHF. The CDR3 nucleotides are TGTGCCAGCAGCAAAAGCGCCGAGGGAGGGTCCCATCAGCCCCAGCATTTT.

The chain carries TRBV2 and TRBJ1-5; TRBD1 agrees at 7 bases. The germline V gene has CDR1 SNHLY and CDR2 FYNNEI. Trimming at V came to 6 bases and at J to 7 bases, leaving 12 bases not matched to a gene. The CDR3 is made up of 15 amino acids. Here the CDR3 reads CASSAITGEGQPQHF. The CDR3 DNA sequence: TGTGCCAGCAGCGCAATTACAGGGGAAGGGCAGCCCCAGCATTTT.

The chain uses TRBV5-5 and TRBJ2-5, with D unclear. V dropped 1 base and J dropped 2 bases, with 12 bases sitting between them. The germline CDR1 and CDR2 sequences are SGHKS and YYEKEE (reference sequence). The CDR3 is made up of 15 amino acids. CDR3 in DNA: TGTGCCAGCAGCTTGCTTCTCAACCAGCAAGAGACCCAGTACTTC. Amino acids: CASSLLLNQQETQYF.